The sequence of this TCR beta chain was determined in a study of blood T cells in healthy people across ages. In its sample, this clonotype was seen a few times. Together with a sample-barcoded 5' primer, a J-beta primer mix was included in a second PCR lasting about 7 to 12 cycles. TCRdb used MiXCR to reprocess the 5' RACE reads, holding one entry per CDR3 protein. Altogether about 800,000 distinct CDR3 sequences are present, roughly 64% being singletons, with the ten largest covering about 20%. The CDR3 runs 16 residues. Germline V gene data show CDR1 as DFQATT and CDR2 as SNEGSKA (reference sequence). J was trimmed by 1 base and V by 0 bases; bases with no gene match: 5.

The sequenced sample was blood. This chain uses TRBV20-1 with TRBJ2-5; 10 bases agree with TRBD2. The receptor comes from a man between 25 and 39 years old in good health. The CDR3 sequence: CSARDRTSGLQETQYF. CDR3 in DNA: TGCAGTGCTAGAGATCGGACTAGCGGCCTCCAAGAGACCCAGTACTTC.